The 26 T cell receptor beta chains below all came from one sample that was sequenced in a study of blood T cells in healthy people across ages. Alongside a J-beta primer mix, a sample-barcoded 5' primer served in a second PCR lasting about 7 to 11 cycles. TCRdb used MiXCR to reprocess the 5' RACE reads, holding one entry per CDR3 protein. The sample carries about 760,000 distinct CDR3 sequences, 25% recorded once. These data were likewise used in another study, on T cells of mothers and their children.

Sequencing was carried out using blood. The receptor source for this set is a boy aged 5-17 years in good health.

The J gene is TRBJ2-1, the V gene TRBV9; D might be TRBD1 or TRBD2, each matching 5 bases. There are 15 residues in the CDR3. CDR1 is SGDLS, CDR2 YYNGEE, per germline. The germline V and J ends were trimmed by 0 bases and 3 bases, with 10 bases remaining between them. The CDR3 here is CASSVAGALYNEQFF. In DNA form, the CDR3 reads TGTGCCAGCAGCGTAGCCGGGGCCCTCTACAATGAGCAGTTCTTC.

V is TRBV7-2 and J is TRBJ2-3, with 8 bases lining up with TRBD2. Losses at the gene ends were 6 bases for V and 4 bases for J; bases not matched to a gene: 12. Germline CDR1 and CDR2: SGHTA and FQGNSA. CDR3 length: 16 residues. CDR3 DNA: TGTGCCAGCAGTCCAAACGGGGGGGCCGTATCAGATACGCAGTATTTT. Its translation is CASSPNGGAVSDTQYF. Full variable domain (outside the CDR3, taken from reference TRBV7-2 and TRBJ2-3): GAGVSQSPSNKVTEKGKDVELRCDPISGHTALYWYRQSLGQGLEFLIYFQGNSAPDKSGLPSDRFSAERTGGSVSTLTIQRTQQEDSAVYLCASSPNGGAVSDTQYFGPGTRLTVL.

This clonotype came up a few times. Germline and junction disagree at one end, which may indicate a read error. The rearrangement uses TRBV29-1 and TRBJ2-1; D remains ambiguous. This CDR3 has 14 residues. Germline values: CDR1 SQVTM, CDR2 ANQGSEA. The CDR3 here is CSIEGASSYNEQFF. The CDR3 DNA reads TGCAGCATTGAAGGTGCGAGCTCCTACAATGAGCAGTTCTTC.

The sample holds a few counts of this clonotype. CDR3 amino acids: CASRASGGLGSRNEQFF. The CDR3 nucleotides are TGTGCCAGCAGGGCTAGCGGGGGCCTAGGGTCTCGGAATGAGCAGTTCTTC. V usage is TRBV6-9 and J usage is TRBJ2-5, with TRBD2 matching 10 bases. With the DNA end fitting TRBJ2-1 better, the J assignment may be wrong. The CDR3 extends over 17 amino acids. Germline V gives CDR1 MNHGY, CDR2 SVAAGI.

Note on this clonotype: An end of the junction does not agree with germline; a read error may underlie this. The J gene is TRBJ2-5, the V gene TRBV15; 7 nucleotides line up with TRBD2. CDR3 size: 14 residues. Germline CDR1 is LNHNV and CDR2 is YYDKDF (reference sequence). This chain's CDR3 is CATSGWGGQETQYF. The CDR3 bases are TGTGCCACCAGCGGATGGGGAGGGCAAGAAACCCAGTACTTC. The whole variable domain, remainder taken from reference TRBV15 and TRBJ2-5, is DAMVIQNPRYQVTQFGKPVTLSCSQTLNHNVMYWYQQKSSQAPKLLFHYYDKDFNNEADTPDNFQSRRPNTSFCFLDIRSPGLGDTAMYLCATSGWGGQETQYFGPGTRLLVL.

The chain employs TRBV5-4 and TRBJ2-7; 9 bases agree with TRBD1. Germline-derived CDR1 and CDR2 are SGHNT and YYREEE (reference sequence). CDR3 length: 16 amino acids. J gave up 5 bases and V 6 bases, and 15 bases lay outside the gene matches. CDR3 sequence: CASTSHGDRDVDEQYF. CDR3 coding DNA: TGTGCCAGCACCTCCCACGGGGACAGGGACGTCGACGAGCAGTACTTC.

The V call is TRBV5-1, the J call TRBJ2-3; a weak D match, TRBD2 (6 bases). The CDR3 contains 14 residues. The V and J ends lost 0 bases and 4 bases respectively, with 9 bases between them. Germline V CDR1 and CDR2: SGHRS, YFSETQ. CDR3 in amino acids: CASSLERDSDTQYF. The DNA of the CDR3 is TGCGCCAGCAGCTTGGAAAGGGACTCAGATACGCAGTATTTT.

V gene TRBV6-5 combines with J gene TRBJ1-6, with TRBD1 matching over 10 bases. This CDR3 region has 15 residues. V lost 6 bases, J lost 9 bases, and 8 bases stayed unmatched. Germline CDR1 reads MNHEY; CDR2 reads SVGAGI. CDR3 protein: CASSLDRGLSSPLHF. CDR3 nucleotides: TGTGCCAGCAGCTTAGACAGGGGGCTAAGTTCACCCCTCCACTTT.

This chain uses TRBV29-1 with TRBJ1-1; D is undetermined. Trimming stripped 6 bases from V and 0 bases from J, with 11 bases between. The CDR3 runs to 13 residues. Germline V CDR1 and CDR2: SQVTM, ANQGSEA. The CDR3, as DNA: TGCAGCGTCCAGAAAAAATTGAACACTGAAGCTTTCTTT. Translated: CSVQKKLNTEAFF. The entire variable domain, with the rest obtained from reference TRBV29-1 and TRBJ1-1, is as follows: SAVISQKPSRDICQRGTSLTIQCQVDSQVTMMFWYRQQPGQSLTLIATANQGSEATYESGFVIDKFPISRPNLTFSTLTVSNMSPEDSSIYLCSVQKKLNTEAFFGQGTRLTVV.

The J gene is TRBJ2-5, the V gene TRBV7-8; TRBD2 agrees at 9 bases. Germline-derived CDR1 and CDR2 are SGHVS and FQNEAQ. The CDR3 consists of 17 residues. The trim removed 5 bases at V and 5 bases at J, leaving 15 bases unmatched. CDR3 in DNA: TGTGCCAGCAGCCCCTCCCGTGAGCGGGGGGTCTGGGAGACCCAGTACTTC. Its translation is CASSPSRERGVWETQYF.

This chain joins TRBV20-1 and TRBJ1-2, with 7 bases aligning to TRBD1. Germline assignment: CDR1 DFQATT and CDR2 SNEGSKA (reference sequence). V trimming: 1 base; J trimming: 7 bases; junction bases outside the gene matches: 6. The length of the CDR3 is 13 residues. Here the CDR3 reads CSARVQGGGGYTF. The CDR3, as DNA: TGCAGTGCTAGAGTTCAGGGGGGCGGTGGCTACACCTTC.

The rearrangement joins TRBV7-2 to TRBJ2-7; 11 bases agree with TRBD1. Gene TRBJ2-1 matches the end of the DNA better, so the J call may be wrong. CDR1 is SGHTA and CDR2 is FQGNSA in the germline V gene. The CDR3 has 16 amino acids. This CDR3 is CASSPIWGTGGNEQFF. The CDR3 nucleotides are TGTGCCAGCAGCCCTATTTGGGGGACAGGGGGTAATGAGCAGTTCTTC.

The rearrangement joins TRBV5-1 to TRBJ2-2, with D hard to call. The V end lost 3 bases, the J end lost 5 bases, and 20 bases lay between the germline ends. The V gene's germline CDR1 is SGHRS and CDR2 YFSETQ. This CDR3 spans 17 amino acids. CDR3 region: CASSSEASPTLTGELFF. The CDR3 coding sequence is TGCGCCAGCAGCTCCGAGGCGAGCCCGACTCTTACCGGGGAGCTGTTTTTT.

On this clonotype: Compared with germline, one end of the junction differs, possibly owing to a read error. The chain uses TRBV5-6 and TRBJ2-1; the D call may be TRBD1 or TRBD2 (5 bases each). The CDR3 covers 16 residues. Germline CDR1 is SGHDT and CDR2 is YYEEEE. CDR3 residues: CASTKLRDGHYNEQFF. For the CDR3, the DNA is TGCGCCAGCACCAAACTCCGGGACGGCCACTACAATGAGCAGTTCTTC.

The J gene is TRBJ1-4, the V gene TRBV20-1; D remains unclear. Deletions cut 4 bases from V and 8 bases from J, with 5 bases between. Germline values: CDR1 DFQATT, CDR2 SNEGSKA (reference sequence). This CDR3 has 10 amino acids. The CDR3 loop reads CSAIKEKLFF. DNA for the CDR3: TGCAGTGCTATCAAGGAAAAACTGTTTTTT.

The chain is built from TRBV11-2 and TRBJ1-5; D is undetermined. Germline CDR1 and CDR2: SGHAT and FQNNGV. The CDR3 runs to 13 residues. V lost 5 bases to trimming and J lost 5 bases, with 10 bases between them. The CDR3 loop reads CASSKETDQPQHF. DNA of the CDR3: TGTGCCAGCAGCAAGGAGACGGATCAGCCCCAGCATTTT.

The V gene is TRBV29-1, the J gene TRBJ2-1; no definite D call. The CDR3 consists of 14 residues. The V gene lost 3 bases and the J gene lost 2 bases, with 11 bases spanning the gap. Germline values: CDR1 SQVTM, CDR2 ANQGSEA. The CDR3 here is CSVDRSTAYNEQFF. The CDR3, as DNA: TGCAGCGTTGACCGGAGCACAGCCTACAATGAGCAGTTCTTC.

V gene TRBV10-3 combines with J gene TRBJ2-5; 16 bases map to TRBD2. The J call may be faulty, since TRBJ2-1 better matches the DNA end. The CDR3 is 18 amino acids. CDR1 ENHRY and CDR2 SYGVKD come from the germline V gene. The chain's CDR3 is CAIGTSGRAIQSINEQFF. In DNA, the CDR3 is TGTGCCATCGGGACTAGCGGGAGGGCCATCCAATCAATTAATGAGCAGTTCTTC.

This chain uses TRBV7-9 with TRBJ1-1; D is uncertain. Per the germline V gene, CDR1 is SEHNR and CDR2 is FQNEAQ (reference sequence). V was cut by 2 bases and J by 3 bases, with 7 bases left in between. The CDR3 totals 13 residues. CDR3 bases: TGTGCCAGCAGCTTACCGAGGTACACTGAAGCTTTCTTT. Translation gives CASSLPRYTEAFF.

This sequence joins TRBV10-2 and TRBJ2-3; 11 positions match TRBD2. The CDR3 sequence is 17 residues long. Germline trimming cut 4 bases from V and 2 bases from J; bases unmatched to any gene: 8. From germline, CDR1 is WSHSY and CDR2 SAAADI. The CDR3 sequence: CASSVLSSGGYTDTQYF. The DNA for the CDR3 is TGCGCCAGCAGTGTCCTATCTAGCGGGGGGTACACAGATACGCAGTATTTT.

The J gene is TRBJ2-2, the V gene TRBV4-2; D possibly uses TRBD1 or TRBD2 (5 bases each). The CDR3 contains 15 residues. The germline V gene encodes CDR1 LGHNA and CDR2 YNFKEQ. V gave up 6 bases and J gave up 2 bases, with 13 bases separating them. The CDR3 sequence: CASSPPGPNTGELFF. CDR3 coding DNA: TGTGCCAGCAGTCCGCCGGGACCAAACACCGGGGAGCTGTTTTTT.

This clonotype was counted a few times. CDR3 region: CASSDSDYGYTF. For the CDR3, the DNA is TGTGCCAGCAGTGACAGCGACTATGGCTACACCTTC. The chain joins TRBV14 to TRBJ1-2; weak D call: TRBD1 (5 bases). Deletions cut 6 bases from V and 3 bases from J, with 8 bases between. In germline, CDR1 is SGHDN, CDR2 FVKESK. The CDR3 runs 12 residues.

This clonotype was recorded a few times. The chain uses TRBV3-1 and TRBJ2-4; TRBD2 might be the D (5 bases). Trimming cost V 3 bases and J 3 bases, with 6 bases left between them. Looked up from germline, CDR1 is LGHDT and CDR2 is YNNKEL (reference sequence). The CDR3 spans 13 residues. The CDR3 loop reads CASSQRVKNIQYF. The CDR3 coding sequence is TGTGCCAGCAGCCAGCGGGTCAAAAACATTCAGTACTTC.

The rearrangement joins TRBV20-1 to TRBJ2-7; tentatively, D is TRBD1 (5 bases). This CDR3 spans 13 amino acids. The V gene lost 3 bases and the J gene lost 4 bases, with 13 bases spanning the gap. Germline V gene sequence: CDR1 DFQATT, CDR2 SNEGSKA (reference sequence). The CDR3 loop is CSARSRVAYEQYF. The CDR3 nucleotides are TGCAGTGCTAGGTCCAGGGTCGCTTACGAGCAGTACTTC.

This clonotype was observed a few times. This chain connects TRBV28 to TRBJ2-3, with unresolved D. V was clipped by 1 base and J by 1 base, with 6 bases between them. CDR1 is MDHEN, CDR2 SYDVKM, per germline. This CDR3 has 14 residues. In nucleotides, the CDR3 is TGTGCCAGCAGTTTATCTATACGCACAGATACGCAGTATTTT. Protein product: CASSLSIRTDTQYF.

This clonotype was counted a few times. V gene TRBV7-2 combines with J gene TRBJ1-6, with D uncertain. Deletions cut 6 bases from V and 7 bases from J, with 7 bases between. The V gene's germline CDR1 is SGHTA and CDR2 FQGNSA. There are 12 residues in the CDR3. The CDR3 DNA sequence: TGTGCCAGCAGTTCTCGGAATTCACCCCTCCACTTT. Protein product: CASSSRNSPLHF.